These 15 T cell receptor beta chains originate from one sample sequenced in a study of regulatory T cells in long-lasting Graves disease. Time point: persistent/refractory GD, antithyroid drugs over 5 years with positive TRAb. RNA extracted from PBMCs served as the sequencing template. CDR3-region Arm-PCR and iRepertoire HTBI primers produced the TCR beta libraries. TCRdb reprocessed the multiplex PCR reads via MiXCR and lists one record per CDR3 protein. The profile shows about 430,000 distinct CDR3 sequences, around a fifth of them singletons. Material: peripheral blood mononuclear cells (PBMCs), obtained when the disease was refractory, from a patient treated with antithyroid drugs. These TCRs come from a female donor with Graves disease.

The chain couples TRBV20-1 to TRBJ2-2; 12 nucleotides agree with TRBD2. This CDR3 is 17 amino acids long. J was trimmed by 3 bases and V by 5 bases; bases with no gene match: 10. CDR1 and CDR2 from the germline V gene are DFQATT and SNEGSKA (reference sequence). The CDR3 reads CSAPTLAGGTHTGELFF. As DNA, the CDR3 is TGCAGTGCTCCGACTCTAGCGGGAGGGACCCACACCGGGGAGCTGTTTTTT.

This clonotype appeared many times. The chain employs TRBV28 and TRBJ2-7; TRBD2 matches 8 bases. CDR1 is MDHEN and CDR2 is SYDVKM in the germline V gene. V dropped 11 bases and J dropped 3; count of bases not matched to a gene: 21. This CDR3 comprises 17 residues. The CDR3 nucleotides read TGTGCCGCCAGCCCGGGAGGAACTAGCGGTAAGGTCTACGAGCAGTACTTC. This codes for CAASPGGTSGKVYEQYF.

This CDR3 reads CASSLVFGLAGDSYEQYF. Here the CDR3 DNA reads TGTGCCAGCAGCTTAGTGTTCGGCCTAGCGGGAGACTCCTACGAGCAGTACTTC. The chain carries TRBV7-2 and TRBJ2-7; 10 bases align to TRBD2. CDR1 is SGHTA, CDR2 FQGNSA, per germline. This CDR3 comprises 18 residues. V lost 1 base to trimming and J lost 0 bases; unmatched junction nucleotides: 9.

This clonotype has at least ten counts. The chain employs TRBV2 and TRBJ2-2; D possibly corresponds to TRBD2 (5 bases). CDR3 size: 15 residues. V shed 1 base and J shed 5 bases, with 11 bases lying between them. CDR1 is SNHLY, CDR2 FYNNEI, per germline. For the CDR3, the DNA is TGTGCCAGCAGTGAAGAGGGAGAGTTAACCGGGGAGCTGTTTTTT. Its protein is CASSEEGELTGELFF.

This clonotype was counted a few times. The chain links TRBV3-1 to TRBJ2-7; 9 bases are a match to TRBD1. J was trimmed by 6 bases and V by 4 bases; bases with no gene match: 7. The CDR3 covers 14 residues. Germline V gene sequence: CDR1 LGHDT, CDR2 YNNKEL (reference sequence). The CDR3 is CASSPGGTGIEQYF. Here the CDR3 DNA reads TGTGCCAGCAGCCCCGGCGGGACAGGGATCGAGCAGTACTTC.

This clonotype was detected a few times. The J gene is TRBJ2-5, the V gene TRBV5-6, with D perhaps assigned TRBD1 or TRBD2 (5 bases each). Per the germline V gene, CDR1 is SGHDT and CDR2 is YYEEEE. V was trimmed by 8 bases and J by 7 bases, leaving 18 bases between them. The CDR3 covers 13 residues. CDR3 region: CASFGASQGTQYF. The CDR3 nucleotides read TGTGCCAGTTTCGGGGCCTCCCAGGGGACCCAGTACTTC. The variable domain in full, with the rest retrieved from reference TRBV5-6 and TRBJ2-5, is DAGVTQSPTHLIKTRGQQVTLRCSPKSGHDTVSWYQQALGQGPQFIFQYYEEEERQRGNFPDRFSGHQFPNYSSELNVNALLLGDSALYLCASFGASQGTQYFGPGTRLLVL.

This clonotype was seen repeatedly, ten times or more. This CDR3 reads CATSLTGQNTGELFF. The CDR3 DNA is TGTGCCACCAGCCTGACAGGTCAGAACACCGGGGAGCTGTTTTTT. The chain joins TRBV15 to TRBJ2-2, with a possible D match to TRBD1 (6 bases). The CDR3 has 15 amino acids. Per germline, CDR1 LNHNV and CDR2 YYDKDF (reference sequence). V dropped 5 bases and J dropped 1 base, with 11 bases sitting between them. The variable domain in full, with the rest retrieved from reference TRBV15 and TRBJ2-2, is DAMVIQNPRYQVTQFGKPVTLSCSQTLNHNVMYWYQQKSSQAPKLLFHYYDKDFNNEADTPDNFQSRRPNTSFCFLDIRSPGLGDTAMYLCATSLTGQNTGELFFGEGSRLTVL.

This clonotype was seen at least ten times. The rearrangement uses TRBV7-9 and TRBJ2-7, with D unclear. CDR1 is SEHNR and CDR2 is FQNEAQ in the germline V gene (reference sequence). The CDR3 totals 15 residues. Trimming removed 1 base from V and 3 bases from J, with 13 bases in between. CDR3 loop: CASSLVGSGDYEQYF. The CDR3 bases are TGTGCCAGCAGCTTAGTTGGCAGTGGGGACTACGAGCAGTACTTC.

V is TRBV19 and J is TRBJ1-5; D possibly corresponds to TRBD1 (6 bases). Germline lookup yields CDR1 LNHDA and CDR2 SQIVND (reference sequence). This CDR3 comprises 14 residues. Trimming took 3 bases from V and 6 from J, leaving 12 bases between them. Written as DNA, the CDR3 is TGTGCCAGTAGTATTTGGGGGGCGGGTCAGCCCCAGCATTTT. Amino acids: CASSIWGAGQPQHF.

This clonotype was detected a few times. The rearrangement joins TRBV28 to TRBJ2-3; D is perhaps TRBD1 (5 bases). There are 13 residues in the CDR3. Looked up from germline, CDR1 is MDHEN and CDR2 is SYDVKM. Trimming removed 6 bases at V and 4 bases at J, with 11 bases between. CDR3 residues: CASRDDSPDTQYF. The CDR3 DNA is TGTGCCAGCAGGGACGACAGCCCAGATACGCAGTATTTT. The whole variable domain, filled in from reference TRBV28 and TRBJ2-3, reads DVKVTQSSRYLVKRTGEKVFLECVQDMDHENMFWYRQDPGLGLRLIYFSYDVKMKEKGDIPEGYSVSREKKERFSLILESASTNQTSMYLCASRDDSPDTQYFGPGTRLTVL.

This chain connects TRBV30 to TRBJ1-6; D uncertain. The length of the CDR3 is 15 residues. Germline values: CDR1 GTSNPN, CDR2 SVGIG (reference sequence). Trimming left V 8 bases short and J 0 bases short, with 14 bases between. The CDR3 nucleotides are TGTGCCCACTCGGGAAGCAGCTCCTATAATTCACCCCTCCACTTT. Encoded protein: CAHSGSSSYNSPLHF.

This clonotype was recorded many times. V gene TRBV12-3 or TRBV12-4 combines with J gene TRBJ1-1, with 12 nucleotides matching TRBD1. CDR3 length: 16 amino acids. With 7 bases clipped from V and 5 bases from J, the junction kept 11 bases outside the gene matches. CDR3 DNA sequence: TGTGCCAGCATCCGGGACAGGGGGCGAATACGGACTGAAGCTTTCTTT. Translated, it gives CASIRDRGRIRTEAFF.

The J gene is TRBJ2-5, the V gene TRBV4-1; tentatively, D is TRBD1 (7 bases). CDR1 is MGHRA, CDR2 YSYEKL, per germline. The CDR3 runs 17 residues. Trimming stripped 0 bases from V and 7 bases from J, with 21 bases between. DNA of the CDR3: TGCGCCAGCAGCCAAGATGGGGGGACAGACTATGTGACGACCCAGTACTTC. Residues: CASSQDGGTDYVTTQYF.

This clonotype came up many times. The V and J genes are TRBV20-1 and TRBJ2-5, with 7 bases aligning to TRBD2. Germline CDR1 reads DFQATT; CDR2 reads SNEGSKA (reference sequence). The CDR3 extends over 14 amino acids. V lost 0 bases, J lost 1 base, and 2 bases stayed unmatched. CDR3 coding DNA: TGCAGTGCTAGAGATCAGCGGGGCCAAGAGACCCAGTACTTC. Encoded protein: CSARDQRGQETQYF.

This clonotype was seen at least ten times. This chain links TRBV28 with TRBJ2-2, with 8 bases matching TRBD2. The CDR3 has 19 residues. The junction had 12 bases not matched to a gene; V was cut back by 1 base and J by 2 bases. Per the germline V gene, CDR1 is MDHEN and CDR2 is SYDVKM. The CDR3 is CASSLSSPLAGLNTGELFF. The CDR3 bases are TGTGCCAGCAGTTTATCATCCCCTTTAGCGGGACTAAACACCGGGGAGCTGTTTTTT.